This paragraph reports one TCR beta chain. In this sample, this clone turned up a few times. Its antigen is not yet known. A read error may be the cause here, since a much bigger clone is one base away. The identical CDR3 is also encoded by other nucleotide sequences in the sample. V lost 6 bases and J lost 7 bases, and the count of bases not matched to a germline gene is 14. The CDR3 has 15 amino acids, counting the end cysteine and phenylalanine. The DNA shown is the 45-base CDR3, in frame from base 1. Before undergoing thyroid surgery, none of the patients had been given any kind of treatment. The study retrospectively analysed patient clinical samples collected from about 2012 to 2018 using T-cell receptor beta sequencing. Libraries were built with PCR. Sequenced using an Illumina HiSeq 4000. High-throughput sequencing was used to profile the TCR beta-chain CDR3 region of every patient. As for the authors' bioinformatics: A classifier to discriminate distant-metastatic papillary thyroid cancer patients was built from CDR3 differences across clinicopathological groups. Repertoire diversity was assessed with the Shannon index, and tumor-blood repertoire similarity with the Morisita-Horn index. TCRdb trimmed public reads at Q25 via fastp, called clones via MiXCR and kept in-frame beta chains. It is TCRdb's table, rather than the study itself, that gives the V and J calls and clone size. For this sample there are around 35,000 clones; roughly a sixth appear just once. Less than 7.5% of the sample is in the top ten clones.

The sample is drawn from a study of metastatic and nonmetastatic thyroid tumors (dated by TCRdb to the early 2020s). About the investigation overall: The researchers compared repertoires between peripheral blood samples and tumor or nodule tissue samples from patients with malignant or benign thyroid disease. Points the paper makes about the study in general: In both blood and tumor samples, malignant tumors were reported to have significantly higher TCR beta diversity than benign nodules.

Material for sequencing was blood. This TCR was sampled from a male donor with papillary thyroid cancer or a benign thyroid nodule (not recorded which). Some clones in this sample may be carry-over from other donors' samples. The chain is made from TRBV12-3 or TRBV12-4 and TRBJ2-7; 8 bases in the middle match TRBD2. The nucleotide sequence reads as follows: TGTGCCAGCAGCCCCCGGGCGGGAGGAGTGTATGAGCAGTACTTC. It is translated as CASSPRAGGVYEQYF.